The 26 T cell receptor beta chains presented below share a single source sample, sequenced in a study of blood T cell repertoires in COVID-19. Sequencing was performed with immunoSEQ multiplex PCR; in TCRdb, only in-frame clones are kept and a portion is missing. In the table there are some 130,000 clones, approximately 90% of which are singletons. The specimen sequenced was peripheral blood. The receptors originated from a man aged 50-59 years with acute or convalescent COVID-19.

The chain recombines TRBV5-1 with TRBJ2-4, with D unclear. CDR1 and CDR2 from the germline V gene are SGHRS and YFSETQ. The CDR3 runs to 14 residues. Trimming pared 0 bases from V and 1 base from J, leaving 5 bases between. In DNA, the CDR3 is TGCGCCAGCAGCTTGGGTAGCGCCAAAAACATTCAGTACTTC. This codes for CASSLGSAKNIQYF.

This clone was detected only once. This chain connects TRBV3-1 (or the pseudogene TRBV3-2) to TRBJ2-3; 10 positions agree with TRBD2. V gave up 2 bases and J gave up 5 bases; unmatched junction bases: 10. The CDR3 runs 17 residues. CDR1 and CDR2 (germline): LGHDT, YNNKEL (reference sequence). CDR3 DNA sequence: TGTGCCAGCAGCCAACAAAGTCACGGACTAGCGGTAGATACGCAGTATTTT. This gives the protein CASSQQSHGLAVDTQYF.

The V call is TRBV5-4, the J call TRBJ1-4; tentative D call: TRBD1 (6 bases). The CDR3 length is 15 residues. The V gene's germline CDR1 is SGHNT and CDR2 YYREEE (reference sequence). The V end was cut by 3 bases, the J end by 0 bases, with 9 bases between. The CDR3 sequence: CASSSEGATNEKLFF. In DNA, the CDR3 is TGTGCCAGCAGCTCCGAGGGGGCAACTAATGAAAAACTGTTTTTT.

The CDR3 DNA reads as TGCGCCAGCAGCTTGAGCTCAAACCGCGAGGCCGGGGAGCTGTTTTTT. Translating it yields CASSLSSNREAGELFF. V gene TRBV5-1 combines with J gene TRBJ2-2; D remains ambiguous. The CDR3 runs 16 residues. Germline V gene sequence: CDR1 SGHRS, CDR2 YFSETQ. V lost 1 base and J 6 bases, leaving 16 bases between the germline ends.

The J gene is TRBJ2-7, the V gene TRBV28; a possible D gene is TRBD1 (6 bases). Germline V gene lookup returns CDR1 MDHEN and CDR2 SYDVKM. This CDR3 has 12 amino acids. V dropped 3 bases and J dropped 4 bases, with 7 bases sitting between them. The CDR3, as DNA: TGTGCCAGCAGTTTTGGGACATACGAGCAGTACTTC. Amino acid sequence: CASSFGTYEQYF.

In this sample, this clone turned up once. The DNA for the CDR3 is TGTGCCAGCAGCTTAGAGGCGGGAGGTACTAGGAATGAGCAGTTCTTC. It yields the protein CASSLEAGGTRNEQFF. The genes are TRBV11-2 and TRBJ2-1; 8 bases are a match to TRBD2. The V segment lost 0 bases and the J segment 7 bases; nucleotides outside the gene matches: 8. Germline V CDR1 and CDR2: SGHAT, FQNNGV. This CDR3 is built from 16 residues. The complete variable domain, with remaining parts taken from reference TRBV11-2 and TRBJ2-1, reads EAGVAQSPRYKIIEKRQSVAFWCNPISGHATLYWYQQILGQGPKLLIQFQNNGVVDDSQLPKDRFSAERLKGVDSTLKIQPAKLEDSAVYLCASSLEAGGTRNEQFFGPGTRLTVL.

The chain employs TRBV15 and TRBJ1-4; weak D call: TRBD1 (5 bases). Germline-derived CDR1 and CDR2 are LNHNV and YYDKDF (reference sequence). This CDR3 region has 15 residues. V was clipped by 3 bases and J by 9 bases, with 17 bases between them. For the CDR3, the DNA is TGTGCCACCAGCAGGGGGACTTCCGAGGCGAAAAAACTGTTTTTT. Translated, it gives CATSRGTSEAKKLFF.

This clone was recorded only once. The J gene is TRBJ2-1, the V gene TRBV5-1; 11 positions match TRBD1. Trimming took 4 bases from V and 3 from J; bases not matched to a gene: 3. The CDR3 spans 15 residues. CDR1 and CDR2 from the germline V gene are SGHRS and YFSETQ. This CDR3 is CASSGQGARYNEQFF. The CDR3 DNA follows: TGCGCCAGCAGCGGACAGGGGGCGCGCTACAATGAGCAGTTCTTC.

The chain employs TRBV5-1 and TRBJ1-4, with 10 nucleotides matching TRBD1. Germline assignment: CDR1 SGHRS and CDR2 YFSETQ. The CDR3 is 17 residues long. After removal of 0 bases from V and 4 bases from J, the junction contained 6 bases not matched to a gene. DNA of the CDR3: TGCGCCAGCAGCTTGGGACAGGGGGCGGTCTTTAATGAAAAACTGTTTTTT. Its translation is CASSLGQGAVFNEKLFF.

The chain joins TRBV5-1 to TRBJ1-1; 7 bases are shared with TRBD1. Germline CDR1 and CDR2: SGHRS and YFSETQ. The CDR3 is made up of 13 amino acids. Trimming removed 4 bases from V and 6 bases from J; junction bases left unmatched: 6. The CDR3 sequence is CASSQTGFAEAFF. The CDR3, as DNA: TGCGCCAGCAGCCAGACAGGGTTCGCTGAAGCTTTCTTT.

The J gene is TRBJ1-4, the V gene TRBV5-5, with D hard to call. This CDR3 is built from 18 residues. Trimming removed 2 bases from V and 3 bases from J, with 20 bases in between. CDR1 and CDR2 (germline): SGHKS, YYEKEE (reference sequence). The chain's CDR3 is CASSFGLFGERANEKLFF. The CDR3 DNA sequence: TGTGCCAGCAGCTTCGGGCTTTTCGGGGAGAGGGCTAATGAAAAACTGTTTTTT.

The CDR3 DNA reads TGCGCCAGCAGCTTTCGACAGGGACTTAACACTGAAGCTTTCTTT. Amino acids: CASSFRQGLNTEAFF. The chain couples TRBV5-1 to TRBJ1-1; TRBD1 agrees at 7 bases. The CDR3 consists of 15 residues. Germline loops: CDR1 SGHRS, CDR2 YFSETQ. Germline trimming cut 2 bases from V and 2 bases from J; bases unmatched to any gene: 6.

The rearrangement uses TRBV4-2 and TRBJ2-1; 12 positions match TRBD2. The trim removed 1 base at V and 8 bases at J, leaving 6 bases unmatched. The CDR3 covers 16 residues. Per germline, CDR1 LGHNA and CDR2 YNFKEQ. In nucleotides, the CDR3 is TGTGCCAGCAGCCAAGCTGGTCTAGCGGGAGGGGATGAGCAGTTCTTC. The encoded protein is CASSQAGLAGGDEQFF.

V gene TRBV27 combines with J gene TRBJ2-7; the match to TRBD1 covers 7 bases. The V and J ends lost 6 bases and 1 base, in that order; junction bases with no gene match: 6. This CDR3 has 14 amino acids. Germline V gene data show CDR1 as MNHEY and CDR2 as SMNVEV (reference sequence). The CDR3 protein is CASSPWTGSYEQYF. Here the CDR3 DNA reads TGTGCCAGCAGCCCTTGGACAGGATCCTACGAGCAGTACTTC.

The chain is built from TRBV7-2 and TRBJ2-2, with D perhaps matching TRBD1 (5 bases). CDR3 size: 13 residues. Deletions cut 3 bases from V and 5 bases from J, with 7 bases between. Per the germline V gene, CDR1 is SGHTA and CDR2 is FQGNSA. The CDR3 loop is CASSFKGTGELFF. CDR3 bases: TGTGCCAGCAGCTTCAAGGGGACCGGGGAGCTGTTTTTT.

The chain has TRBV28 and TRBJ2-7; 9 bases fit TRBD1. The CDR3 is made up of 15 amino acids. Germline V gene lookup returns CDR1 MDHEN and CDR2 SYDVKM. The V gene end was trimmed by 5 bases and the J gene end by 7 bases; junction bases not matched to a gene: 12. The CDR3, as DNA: TGTGCCAGCAGTCCCCTGGACAGGGGTTTACGGGAGCAGTACTTC. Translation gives CASSPLDRGLREQYF.

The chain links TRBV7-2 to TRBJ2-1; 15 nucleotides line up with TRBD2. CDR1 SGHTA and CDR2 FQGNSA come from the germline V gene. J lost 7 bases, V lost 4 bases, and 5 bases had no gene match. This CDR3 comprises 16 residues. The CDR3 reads CASSWTSGRASNEQFF. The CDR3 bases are TGTGCCAGCAGCTGGACTAGCGGGAGGGCGAGTAATGAGCAGTTCTTC.

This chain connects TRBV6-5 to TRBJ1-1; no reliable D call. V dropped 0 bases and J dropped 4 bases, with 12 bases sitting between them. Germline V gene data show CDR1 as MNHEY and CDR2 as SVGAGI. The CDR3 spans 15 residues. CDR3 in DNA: TGTGCCAGCAGTTACTCAACCGGGTCTGGCACTGAAGCTTTCTTT. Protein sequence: CASSYSTGSGTEAFF.

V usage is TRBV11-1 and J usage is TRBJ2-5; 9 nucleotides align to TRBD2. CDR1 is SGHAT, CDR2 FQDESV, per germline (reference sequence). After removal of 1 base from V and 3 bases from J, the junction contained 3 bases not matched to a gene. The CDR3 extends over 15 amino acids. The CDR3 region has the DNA TGTGCCAGCAGCTTAGAGCGGGGGGATAAAGAGACCCAGTACTTC. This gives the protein CASSLERGDKETQYF.

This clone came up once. For the CDR3, the DNA is TGTGCCAGCAGCCAGGGGGCTTGGCAGCCCCAGCATTTT. This gives the protein CASSQGAWQPQHF. The V call is TRBV7-8, the J call TRBJ1-5; 8 positions agree with TRBD1. Germline CDR1 is SGHVS and CDR2 is FQNEAQ. This CDR3 spans 13 amino acids. The V gene end was trimmed by 5 bases and the J gene end by 7 bases; junction bases not matched to a gene: 4.

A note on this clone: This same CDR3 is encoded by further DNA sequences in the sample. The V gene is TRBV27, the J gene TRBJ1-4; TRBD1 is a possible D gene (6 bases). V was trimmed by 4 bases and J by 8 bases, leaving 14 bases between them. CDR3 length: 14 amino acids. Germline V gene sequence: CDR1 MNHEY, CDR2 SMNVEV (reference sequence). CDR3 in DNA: TGTGCCAGCAGTTCGGTGGTTCAGGGGGAAAAACTGTTTTTT. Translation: CASSSVVQGEKLFF.

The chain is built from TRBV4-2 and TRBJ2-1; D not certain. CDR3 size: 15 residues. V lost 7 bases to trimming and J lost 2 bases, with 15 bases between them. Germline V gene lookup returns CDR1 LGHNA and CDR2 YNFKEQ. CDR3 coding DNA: TGTGCCAGCACCCCTTCTATCCATACCTACAATGAGCAGTTCTTC. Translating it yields CASTPSIHTYNEQFF.

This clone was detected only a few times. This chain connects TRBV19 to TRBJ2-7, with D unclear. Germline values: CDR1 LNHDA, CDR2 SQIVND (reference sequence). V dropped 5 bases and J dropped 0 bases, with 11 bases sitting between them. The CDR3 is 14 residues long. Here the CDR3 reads CASSGRHSSYEQYF. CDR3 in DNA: TGTGCCAGTAGTGGAAGACATAGCTCCTACGAGCAGTACTTC.

The CDR3 DNA reads TGTGCCAGCAGAAAACAGGGCGGCTATGGCTACACCTTC. It codes for CASRKQGGYGYTF. The V and J genes are TRBV25-1 and TRBJ1-2; weak D call: TRBD1 (6 bases). The CDR3 extends over 13 amino acids. V lost 6 bases to trimming and J lost 4 bases, with 12 bases between them. CDR1 and CDR2 from the germline V gene are MGHDK and SYGVNS.

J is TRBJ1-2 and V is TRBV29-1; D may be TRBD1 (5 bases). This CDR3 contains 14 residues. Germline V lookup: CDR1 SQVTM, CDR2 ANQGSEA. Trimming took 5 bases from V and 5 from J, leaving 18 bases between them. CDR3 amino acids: CSVRGTDLWYGYTF. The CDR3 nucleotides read TGCAGCGTTCGCGGGACCGACCTTTGGTATGGCTACACCTTC.

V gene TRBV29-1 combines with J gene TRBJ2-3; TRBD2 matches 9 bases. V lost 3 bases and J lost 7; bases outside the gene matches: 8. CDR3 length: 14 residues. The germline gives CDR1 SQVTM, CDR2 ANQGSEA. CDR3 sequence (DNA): TGCAGCGTTGACCCGGGACTAGCATTTAATACGCAGTATTTT. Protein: CSVDPGLAFNTQYF.